This TCR beta chain stems from a study of blood T cell repertoires in COVID-19. As for the study in general: Sites in the United States, Italy and Spain provided acute and convalescent COVID-19 samples. The analysed material was cDNA or gDNA that came from T cells, B-cell-depleted T cells, or PBMCs.

Methods used by the authors: From reference gene primer amplification, estimates of nucleated cell counts were derived. TCRdb's table, derived via immunoSEQ multiplex PCR, lists solely in-frame clones and lacks some. V and J calls and clone size are given by that table; D and trimming were obtained from the DNA. The repertoire consists of fewer than 40,000 clones, with about 80% occurring once and the leading ten covering 35% to 45%. The table lists this clone with a few counts. This clonotype originated in a man older than 75 with active or convalescent COVID-19. The sequencing sample was made of peripheral blood.

The CDR3 loop is CASSPLGGPLHF. DNA of the CDR3: TGTGCCAGCAGCCCCCTAGGTGGACCCCTCCACTTT. The V gene is TRBV7-9, the J gene TRBJ1-6; D is uncertain. The CDR3 is 12 amino acids. Trimming took off 5 bases at V and 12 bases at J, with 11 bases between the two ends. CDR1 SEHNR and CDR2 FQNEAQ come from the germline V gene (reference sequence).